This TCR beta chain was observed in a study of glioma-infiltrating T cells after dendritic cell vaccination. At the level of the study: Autologous tumor lysate was loaded overnight onto monocyte-derived dendritic cells grown about 7 days with IL-4 and GM-CSF.

The CDR3 length is 20 residues. The time point is: after dendritic cell vaccination, including at tumor progression/relapse. Primers: 60 V beta forward and 13 J beta reverse. The protocol was immunoSEQ multiplex PCR, while the TCRdb copy is restricted to in-frame clones and leaves out a portion. Here the sample spans fewer than 95,000 clones, around 85% being singletons. V usage is TRBV12-2 and J usage is TRBJ2-3; the table's D call, TRBD2, was not checked against the DNA. TRBV12-2 is a pseudogene. Sequencing was performed on blood, taken after dendritic cell vaccination. This TCR came from a human donor with glioblastoma. The CDR3 DNA reads TGTGCAAGTCGCTCGCCCCCCCCCGACCCCCGGGGGGCAATCACAGATACGCAGTATTTT. This sequence encodes CASRSPPPDPRGAITDTQYF.